One and the same sample provided the 20 T cell receptor beta chains below, sequenced in a study of cytomegalovirus exposure and HLA in healthy donors. Use of 60 Vbeta and 13 Jbeta primers characterized the PCR. Profiled with immunoSEQ multiplex PCR; TCRdb holds only in-frame clones, not every one. In the table there are roughly 170,000 clones, approximately 80% of which are singletons. Sequencing input: PBMCs. The receptors originated from a woman between 18 and 29 years old in good health and CMV-seronegative.

V is TRBV7-6 and J is TRBJ2-5; no clear D gene. Germline CDR1 reads SGHVS; CDR2 reads FNYEAQ. Between the trimmed V and J ends, which lost 3 bases and 2 bases, there was a span of 7 bases. The CDR3 is 13 amino acids. The CDR3 is CASSLGNQETQYF. The CDR3, as DNA: TGTGCCAGCAGCTTGGGCAATCAAGAGACCCAGTACTTC.

Comments on this clone: At the DNA level, this CDR3 is encoded by other sequences in the same sample as well. The chain uses TRBV6-1 and TRBJ2-1, with a possible D match to TRBD2 (6 bases). CDR3 length: 15 amino acids. V lost 3 bases and J 0 bases, leaving 9 bases between the germline ends. In germline, CDR1 is MNHNS, CDR2 SASEGT. The CDR3 region has the DNA TGTGCCAGCAGTGAGATGGGGGGCTCCTACAATGAGCAGTTCTTC. Translated: CASSEMGGSYNEQFF.

The V call is TRBV11-2, the J call TRBJ2-5, with a tentative D call TRBD2 (5 bases). CDR3 length: 19 residues. The germline V and J ends were trimmed by 5 bases and 1 base, with 26 bases remaining between them. CDR1 is SGHAT and CDR2 is FQNNGV in the germline V gene. As DNA, the CDR3 is TGTGCCAGCAGCCTCAAAACTAGTTTCGGCATTTCTCGCCAAGAGACCCAGTACTTC. Translation: CASSLKTSFGISRQETQYF.

The chain carries TRBV5-1 and TRBJ2-5; TRBD1 agrees at 9 bases. The CDR3 consists of 12 residues. The V segment lost 4 bases and the J segment 5 bases; nucleotides outside the gene matches: 0. CDR1 and CDR2 from the germline V gene are SGHRS and YFSETQ. CDR3 region: CASSGTGETQYF. CDR3 nucleotide sequence: TGCGCCAGCAGCGGGACAGGGGAGACCCAGTACTTC.

CDR3 sequence: CASSERRASNEQFF. In nucleotides, the CDR3 is TGTGCCAGCAGTGAACGGCGAGCGTCCAATGAGCAGTTCTTC. The genes are TRBV25-1 and TRBJ2-1; D gene ambiguous. The CDR3 sequence is 14 residues long. The germline V gene has CDR1 MGHDK and CDR2 SYGVNS. V gave up 2 bases and J gave up 6 bases, with 11 bases separating them.

V and J are TRBV30 and TRBJ1-1; the D gene is possibly TRBD1 (6 bases). CDR1 is GTSNPN, CDR2 SVGIG, per germline (reference sequence). The CDR3 spans 13 residues. The V end lost 1 base, the J end lost 3 bases, and 9 bases lay between the germline ends. The CDR3 sequence is CAWSEQGYTEAFF. CDR3 coding DNA: TGTGCCTGGAGTGAACAGGGCTACACTGAAGCTTTCTTT.

Worth noting for this clone: The junction differs from germline at one of its ends, possibly a read error. The chain uses TRBV5-6 and TRBJ1-2; the D gene is possibly TRBD1 (5 bases). The CDR3 is 13 amino acids. The germline CDR1 and CDR2 sequences are SGHDT and YYEEEE. The CDR3 DNA follows: TGTGCCAGCAGCTTCAACAGGCGGGGAGGCTCCACCTTC. Protein sequence: CASSFNRRGGSTF.

CDR3 sequence: CASSLGRRPGLGETQYF. CDR3 nucleotides: TGTGCCAGCAGCTTAGGCCGCAGACCGGGACTCGGAGAGACCCAGTACTTC. The chain links TRBV11-2 to TRBJ2-5; tentative D call: TRBD2 (6 bases). The V and J ends lost 1 base and 4 bases respectively, with 19 bases between them. Germline-derived CDR1 and CDR2 are SGHAT and FQNNGV. The length of the CDR3 is 17 residues.

J is TRBJ2-7 and V is TRBV11-3; possible D gene TRBD1, 8 bases. Germline CDR1 SGHNT, CDR2 YENEEA. V was cut by 4 bases and J by 6 bases, with 13 bases left in between. The CDR3 consists of 13 residues. This CDR3 reads CASSYNRGGEQYF. As DNA, the CDR3 is TGTGCCAGCAGCTATAACAGGGGGGGCGAGCAGTACTTC.

This clone turned up a few times. V gene TRBV7-9 combines with J gene TRBJ1-1; D not certain. Trimming removed 2 bases from V and 1 base from J, with 8 bases in between. The CDR3 loop spans 14 amino acids. Per germline, CDR1 SEHNR and CDR2 FQNEAQ (reference sequence). CDR3 loop: CASSLYGKNTEAFF. The DNA for the CDR3 is TGTGCCAGCAGCTTATACGGGAAGAACACTGAAGCTTTCTTT.

Only one count was recorded for this clone. The V call is TRBV6-5, the J call TRBJ1-1; TRBD1 aligns across 9 bases. Trimming took 7 bases from V and 12 from J; bases not matched to a gene: 15. Germline CDR1 and CDR2: MNHEY and SVGAGI. The CDR3 runs 14 residues. CDR3 residues: CASTNRGQSLETFF. The CDR3 DNA follows: TGTGCCAGCACCAACAGGGGGCAATCCCTGGAGACTTTCTTT.

This chain uses TRBV6-4 with TRBJ1-5, with TRBD1 matching 7 bases. CDR3 length: 14 residues. V shed 8 bases, J shed 4 bases, and the junction held 8 bases outside the gene matches. Germline CDR1 is MRHNA and CDR2 is SNTAGT. Here the CDR3 DNA reads TGTGCCAGCGGAAGACAGGGCAATAATCAGCCCCAGCATTTT. Its protein product is CASGRQGNNQPQHF.

This clone was counted only a few times. The same CDR3 arises from other DNA sequences in this sample as well. The chain employs TRBV11-3 and TRBJ2-4; D may be TRBD1 (6 bases). Trimming removed 5 bases at V and 2 bases at J, with 16 bases between. The CDR3 covers 16 residues. The germline V gene encodes CDR1 SGHNT and CDR2 YENEEA. DNA for the CDR3: TGTGCCAGCAGCCGTGGACAGAGGAGGACCAAAAACATTCAGTACTTC. Translation: CASSRGQRRTKNIQYF.

This clone was counted once. The chain has TRBV11-2 and TRBJ1-2; D is ambiguous. The CDR3 length is 15 residues. Between the trimmed V and J ends, which lost 0 bases and 4 bases, there was a span of 12 bases. Germline V gives CDR1 SGHAT, CDR2 FQNNGV. CDR3 sequence (DNA): TGTGCCAGCAGCTTAGACCCACGAGGCGTCTATGGCTACACCTTC. Its translation is CASSLDPRGVYGYTF.

The chain combines TRBV5-1 with TRBJ2-7, with 7 bases aligning to TRBD2. After removal of 0 bases from V and 5 bases from J, the junction contained 5 bases not matched to a gene. CDR3 length: 14 amino acids. Germline loops: CDR1 SGHRS, CDR2 YFSETQ. The CDR3 sequence: CASSLGGGVNEQYF. CDR3 coding DNA: TGCGCCAGCAGCTTGGGTGGGGGGGTGAACGAGCAGTACTTC.

V usage is TRBV28 and J usage is TRBJ2-3, with D tentatively TRBD1 (6 bases). Germline V lookup: CDR1 MDHEN, CDR2 SYDVKM. The CDR3 runs to 16 residues. Trimming cost V 4 bases and J 0 bases, with 14 bases left between them. CDR3 sequence: CASSSQGSASTDTQYF. The DNA for the CDR3 is TGTGCCAGCAGTTCCCAGGGGTCTGCTAGCACAGATACGCAGTATTTT.

The chain couples TRBV2 to TRBJ2-1, with TRBD2 matching over 9 bases. The CDR3 runs 15 residues. CDR1 is SNHLY, CDR2 FYNNEI, per germline. V trimming: 5 bases; J trimming: 6 bases; junction bases outside the gene matches: 8. The CDR3 nucleotides are TGTGCCAGCAGTATAGCGGGAGTCGGGTTCAATGAGCAGTTCTTC. This translates into CASSIAGVGFNEQFF.

The chain combines TRBV28 with TRBJ1-1; no clear D. V shed 5 bases and J shed 7 bases, with 14 bases lying between them. CDR3 length equals 13 residues. Germline lookup yields CDR1 MDHEN and CDR2 SYDVKM. CDR3 amino acids: CASSRLGRDEAFF. In nucleotides, the CDR3 is TGTGCCAGCAGTAGATTAGGGAGGGATGAAGCTTTCTTT.

V is TRBV11-3 and J is TRBJ2-3; TRBD2 matches at 11 bases. The CDR3 has 15 residues. Trimming cost V 5 bases and J 2 bases; bases outside gene matches: 3. Per germline, CDR1 SGHNT and CDR2 YENEEA. In nucleotides, the CDR3 is TGTGCCAGCAGCCAGGGACTAGCGGTCACAGATACGCAGTATTTT. Translating gives CASSQGLAVTDTQYF.

The rearrangement joins TRBV7-8 to TRBJ2-5, with 8 bases identical to TRBD1. CDR1 and CDR2 from the germline V gene are SGHVS and FQNEAQ. The ends lost 4 bases at V and 5 bases at J; junction bases unmatched: 9. CDR3 size: 15 residues. In nucleotides, the CDR3 is TGTGCCAGCAGCTCATGGGACAGGCGGAGGGAGACCCAGTACTTC. It is translated as CASSSWDRRRETQYF. Using reference TRBV7-8 and TRBJ2-5 for the parts outside the CDR3, the full variable domain is GAGVSQSPRYKVAKRGQDVALRCDPISGHVSLFWYQQALGQGPEFLTYFQNEAQLDKSGLPSDRFFAERPEGSVSTLKIQRTQQEDSAVYLCASSSWDRRRETQYFGPGTRLLVL.